Below, 25 T cell receptor beta chains from the same sample are listed, as sequenced in a study of blood T cell repertoires in COVID-19. Profiled with immunoSEQ multiplex PCR; TCRdb holds only in-frame clones, not every one. The repertoire consists of about 120,000 clones, with around 76% occurring once and the leading ten covering about 2.3%. Sequenced input: peripheral blood. The receptors derive from a man aged 65 to 79 with acute or convalescent COVID-19.

The CDR3 is CASSQVPGYNEQFF. The DNA of the CDR3 is TGCGCCAGCAGCCAAGTGCCGGGGTACAATGAGCAGTTCTTC. This chain connects TRBV4-1 to TRBJ2-1; tentatively, D is TRBD2 (5 bases). V was shortened by 1 base and J by 4 bases, with 8 bases between the two germline ends. The CDR3 has 14 residues. Germline values: CDR1 MGHRA, CDR2 YSYEKL.

This chain uses TRBV5-1 with TRBJ1-4; the D gene is possibly TRBD1 (5 bases). CDR1 is SGHRS, CDR2 YFSETQ, per germline. The V gene lost 4 bases and the J gene lost 7 bases, with 11 bases spanning the gap. The CDR3 consists of 13 residues. CDR3 coding DNA: TGCGCCAGCAGCGCGCAGGGTACTGAAAAACTGTTTTTT. Its translation is CASSAQGTEKLFF.

This clone has just a few counts. The V call is TRBV29-1, the J call TRBJ1-2; D unresolved. Germline V gene lookup returns CDR1 SQVTM and CDR2 ANQGSEA. This CDR3 comprises 17 residues. Between the trimmed V and J ends, which lost 4 bases and 0 bases, there was a span of 21 bases. The CDR3: CSVVAGSGDKTNYGYTF. The CDR3 region has the DNA TGCAGCGTTGTCGCGGGGTCAGGCGATAAAACTAACTATGGCTACACCTTC.

The chain is built from TRBV6-2 or TRBV6-3 and TRBJ1-1; 8 bases line up with TRBD1. CDR3 length: 16 residues. Germline V gene lookup returns CDR1 MNHEY and CDR2 SVGEGT. The ends lost 2 bases at V and 4 bases at J; junction bases unmatched: 9. In DNA, the CDR3 is TGTGCCAGCAGTTACCCGTCGGACACAGGGGGCACTGAAGCTTTCTTT. This translates into CASSYPSDTGGTEAFF.

The CDR3 DNA sequence: TGTGCCAGTCAGGGGGGACTAGCGGGGACACAAGAGACCCAGTACTTC. Its translation is CASQGGLAGTQETQYF. The V call is TRBV2, the J call TRBJ2-5, with 13 bases identical to TRBD2. Germline CDR1 is SNHLY and CDR2 is FYNNEI. The CDR3 consists of 16 residues. Trimming at V came to 9 bases and at J to 2 bases, leaving 9 bases not matched to a gene.

The rearrangement joins TRBV5-1 to TRBJ2-5, with D possibly matching TRBD2 (5 bases). CDR3 length: 17 amino acids. Trimming pared 3 bases from V and 2 bases from J, leaving 20 bases between. From germline, CDR1 is SGHRS and CDR2 YFSETQ. CDR3 sequence (DNA): TGCGCCAGCAGCTGGACGCGGAGAGGGAGCAGTCAAGAGACCCAGTACTTC. Its protein product is CASSWTRRGSSQETQYF.

CDR3 DNA: TGTGCCAGCAGCCCACGGGGTGTAGCGGGGGAAGAGACCCAGTACTTC. Translation gives CASSPRGVAGEETQYF. The chain combines TRBV9 with TRBJ2-5, with 9 bases aligning to TRBD2. V shed 4 bases, J shed 3 bases, and the junction held 10 bases outside the gene matches. Germline loops: CDR1 SGDLS, CDR2 YYNGEE. This CDR3 region has 16 residues.

The chain has TRBV19 and TRBJ2-5, with 11 nucleotides matching TRBD2. Unmatched junction bases numbered 5, after V lost 7 bases and J lost 4 bases. CDR3 length equals 14 residues. The germline gives CDR1 LNHDA, CDR2 SQIVND (reference sequence). CDR3 sequence: CASNLAGGGETQYF. The DNA for the CDR3 is TGTGCCAGTAACTTAGCGGGGGGGGGAGAGACCCAGTACTTC. The full variable domain, with the rest looked up from reference TRBV19 and TRBJ2-5, is DGGITQSPKYLFRKEGQNVTLSCEQNLNHDAMYWYRQDPGQGLRLIYYSQIVNDFQKGDIAEGYSVSREKKESFPLTVTSAQKNPTAFYLCASNLAGGGETQYFGPGTRLLVL.

V is TRBV19 and J is TRBJ1-4; the match to TRBD1 covers 7 bases. The CDR3 contains 14 residues. The germline CDR1 and CDR2 sequences are LNHDA and SQIVND (reference sequence). V trimming: 5 bases; J trimming: 7 bases; junction bases outside the gene matches: 7. CDR3 DNA: TGTGCCAGTAGTGCCCAGGGACAGAGTGAAAAACTGTTTTTT. This gives the protein CASSAQGQSEKLFF.

The rearrangement uses TRBV18 and TRBJ1-1; 7 nucleotides align to TRBD1. V lost 5 bases, J lost 5 bases, and 5 bases stayed unmatched. Germline V gene sequence: CDR1 KGHSH, CDR2 LQKENI. The CDR3 loop spans 13 amino acids. DNA for the CDR3: TGTGCCAGCTCAGAGGGGGCGGAAACTGAAGCTTTCTTT. Its protein product is CASSEGAETEAFF.

In this sample, this clone turned up a few times. This sequence joins TRBV5-1 and TRBJ2-3; 15 positions agree with TRBD2. This CDR3 has 17 residues. V shed 4 bases, J shed 0 bases, and the junction held 3 bases outside the gene matches. Germline values: CDR1 SGHRS, CDR2 YFSETQ. CDR3 nucleotide sequence: TGCGCCAGCAGCAAGGGACTAGCGGGGGGAAGCACAGATACGCAGTATTTT. This translates into CASSKGLAGGSTDTQYF.

This clone was recorded once. The CDR3: CASSLINRAYKKNIQYF. As DNA, the CDR3 is TGTGCCAGCAGCCTAATAAACAGGGCTTATAAGAAAAACATTCAGTACTTC. The rearrangement joins TRBV27 to TRBJ2-4; perhaps TRBD1 as D (6 bases). V dropped 6 bases and J dropped 4 bases, with 22 bases sitting between them. This CDR3 contains 17 residues. Germline V gives CDR1 MNHEY, CDR2 SMNVEV (reference sequence).

This clone was seen a single time. This chain uses TRBV20-1 with TRBJ1-1; D possibly corresponds to TRBD1 (5 bases). V was trimmed by 3 bases and J by 1 base, leaving 12 bases between them. CDR3 length: 14 amino acids. Germline CDR1 is DFQATT and CDR2 is SNEGSKA (reference sequence). The CDR3 DNA is TGCAGTGCTAGTGAGGGGCCCAGGAACACTGAAGCTTTCTTT. Protein: CSASEGPRNTEAFF.

The chain recombines TRBV7-8 with TRBJ1-2; 7 nucleotides match TRBD1. The CDR3 is 15 amino acids. Germline lookup yields CDR1 SGHVS and CDR2 FQNEAQ. V lost 4 bases to trimming and J lost 1 base; unmatched junction nucleotides: 6. CDR3 coding DNA: TGTGCCAGCAGCTCACGGGACAGTTATAACTATGGCTACACCTTC. Translating gives CASSSRDSYNYGYTF.

The rearrangement uses TRBV25-1 and TRBJ2-7, with D possibly TRBD2 on 6 matching bases. Per germline, CDR1 MGHDK and CDR2 SYGVNS. The CDR3 is 14 residues long. V was clipped by 2 bases and J by 3 bases, with 11 bases between them. As DNA, the CDR3 is TGTGCCAGCAGTGAAGCGGGGACGCTCTACGAGCAGTACTTC. It yields the protein CASSEAGTLYEQYF.

This clone was detected only a few times. The chain combines TRBV2 with TRBJ2-1, with 8 bases aligning to TRBD2. Germline V CDR1 and CDR2: SNHLY, FYNNEI. CDR3 length equals 17 residues. Trimming removed 5 bases from V and 8 bases from J; junction bases left unmatched: 17. Written as DNA, the CDR3 is TGTGCCAGCAGTTACGCCCTCGGGGGGGCCATTTTAGATGAGCAGTTCTTC. Protein: CASSYALGGAILDEQFF.

In regard to this clone: At one end, the junction sequence differs from germline, possibly due to a read error. The chain uses TRBV6-6 and TRBJ2-7, with 7 bases lining up with TRBD2. The length of the CDR3 is 15 residues. Germline CDR1 reads MNHNY; CDR2 reads SVGAGI (reference sequence). This CDR3 is CVSSYPQAGESEQYF. CDR3 nucleotides: TGTGTCAGCAGTTACCCCCAGGCGGGGGAGTCCGAGCAGTACTTC.

The chain uses TRBV20-1 and TRBJ2-3; D is possibly TRBD2 (5 bases). Germline CDR1 and CDR2: DFQATT and SNEGSKA (reference sequence). Trimming cost V 3 bases and J 0 bases, with 13 bases left between them. This CDR3 spans 15 amino acids. CDR3 DNA: TGCAGTGCTAGTAGACTACCCTCTAGCACAGATACGCAGTATTTT. This codes for CSASRLPSSTDTQYF.

The chain uses TRBV18 and TRBJ1-1; D unclear. Germline V gene sequence: CDR1 KGHSH, CDR2 LQKENI. V was shortened by 2 bases and J by 0 bases, with 13 bases between the two germline ends. This CDR3 spans 16 amino acids. The CDR3 sequence is CASSPWEGVVNTEAFF. CDR3 nucleotide sequence: TGTGCCAGCTCACCATGGGAGGGCGTTGTGAACACTGAAGCTTTCTTT. The entire variable domain, with the rest obtained from reference TRBV18 and TRBJ1-1, is as follows: NAGVMQNPRHLVRRRGQEARLRCSPMKGHSHVYWYRQLPEEGLKFMVYLQKENIIDESGMPKERFSAEFPKEGPSILRIQQVVRGDSAAYFCASSPWEGVVNTEAFFGQGTRLTVV.

V gene TRBV9 combines with J gene TRBJ2-1; the match to TRBD2 covers 8 bases. J gave up 5 bases and V 0 bases, and 10 bases lay outside the gene matches. The germline V gene encodes CDR1 SGDLS and CDR2 YYNGEE. This CDR3 region has 17 residues. CDR3 protein: CASSVVGGALLDNEQFF. The CDR3, as DNA: TGTGCCAGCAGCGTAGTCGGGGGGGCCCTTTTGGACAATGAGCAGTTCTTC.

In DNA, the CDR3 is TGTGCCAGCTCTTTGGGACAGGCTTGGCTAGTTGAGCAGTTCTTC. It encodes CASSLGQAWLVEQFF. The genes are TRBV6-5 and TRBJ2-1; the match to TRBD1 covers 8 bases. CDR3 size: 15 residues. CDR1 and CDR2 (germline): MNHEY, SVGAGI. V lost 8 bases and J lost 9; bases outside the gene matches: 15.

The genes are TRBV19 and TRBJ1-2; 8 bases map to TRBD1. V trimming: 5 bases; J trimming: 3 bases; junction bases outside the gene matches: 5. The CDR3 is 14 amino acids. CDR1 and CDR2 (germline): LNHDA, SQIVND (reference sequence). The CDR3 spells CASSLGQGDYGYTF. DNA for the CDR3: TGTGCCAGTAGTCTCGGACAGGGCGACTATGGCTACACCTTC.

The chain employs TRBV7-6 and TRBJ2-1; TRBD2 agrees at 10 bases. This CDR3 region has 16 residues. V shed 4 bases, J shed 7 bases, and the junction held 10 bases outside the gene matches. Germline-derived CDR1 and CDR2 are SGHVS and FNYEAQ. CDR3 nucleotides: TGTGCCAGCAGCTCGGAGGCTAGCGGGGGTATTAATGAGCAGTTCTTC. Protein: CASSSEASGGINEQFF.

The genes are TRBV2 and TRBJ2-4; the D gene is possibly TRBD1 (5 bases). V shed 10 bases and J shed 10 bases, with 20 bases lying between them. Germline V gene sequence: CDR1 SNHLY, CDR2 FYNNEI. The CDR3 has 13 amino acids. The chain's CDR3 is CATNPIRTTIQYF. For the CDR3, the DNA is TGTGCCACCAACCCGATCAGGACAACTATTCAGTACTTC.

V is TRBV6-2 or TRBV6-3 and J is TRBJ2-3, with 9 nucleotides matching TRBD2. This CDR3 has 15 residues. Germline CDR1 and CDR2: MNHEY and SVGEGT. V was clipped by 6 bases and J by 2 bases; unmatched bases: 6. As DNA, the CDR3 is TGTGCCAGCAGCGGGCTAGCGGGGTCCACAGATACGCAGTATTTT. Residues: CASSGLAGSTDTQYF.